The 25 T cell receptor beta chains listed next were all sequenced from one sample in a study of blood T cell repertoires in COVID-19. TCRdb keeps only in-frame clones here, not all; method: immunoSEQ multiplex PCR. This table holds roughly 250,000 clones, about four fifths found once. Sequencing was done on a sample of peripheral blood. These receptors were obtained from a woman aged 40 to 49 who had recovered from COVID-19.

This clone was found once. This chain uses TRBV5-1 with TRBJ2-7, with TRBD1 matching 11 bases. This CDR3 region has 16 residues. Germline CDR1 reads SGHRS; CDR2 reads YFSETQ. The junction had 9 bases not matched to a gene; V was cut back by 4 bases and J by 3 bases. The CDR3 region is CASSPRHGTGGYEQYF. CDR3 DNA: TGCGCCAGCAGCCCTCGCCACGGGACAGGGGGCTACGAGCAGTACTTC.

A single count supports this clone. The chain uses TRBV9 and TRBJ2-3; 7 bases are shared with TRBD2. The CDR3 consists of 16 residues. Germline loops: CDR1 SGDLS, CDR2 YYNGEE. J was trimmed by 2 bases and V by 1 base; bases with no gene match: 7. The CDR3 loop reads CASSVYAGLNTDTQYF. CDR3 in DNA: TGTGCCAGCAGCGTATACGCGGGACTAAACACAGATACGCAGTATTTT.

This clone has just a few counts. V gene TRBV4-1 combines with J gene TRBJ2-7; perhaps TRBD2 as D (6 bases). In germline, CDR1 is MGHRA, CDR2 YSYEKL. CDR3 length equals 15 residues. V dropped 4 bases and J dropped 4 bases, with 17 bases sitting between them. The CDR3 protein is CASSPSAGPTYEQYF. CDR3 bases: TGCGCCAGCAGCCCCTCCGCGGGGCCCACTTACGAGCAGTACTTC.

CDR3 in DNA: TGTGCCAGCAGTTTTTCGGGTCAGACTAATCAGCCCCAGCATTTT. This gives the protein CASSFSGQTNQPQHF. V is TRBV27 and J is TRBJ1-5; D uncertain. V lost 3 bases and J lost 4, with 13 bases in between. Germline values: CDR1 MNHEY, CDR2 SMNVEV (reference sequence). CDR3 length: 15 residues.

This rearrangement joins TRBV11-3 to TRBJ2-1, with 8 nucleotides matching TRBD2. With 5 bases clipped from V and 3 bases from J, the junction kept 6 bases outside the gene matches. Germline CDR1 is SGHNT and CDR2 is YENEEA. This CDR3 region has 15 residues. In DNA, the CDR3 is TGTGCCAGCAGCCTAAGCGGGGGAAGCTACAATGAGCAGTTCTTC. Protein sequence: CASSLSGGSYNEQFF.

This clone has only one observation. The gene calls are TRBV5-1 and TRBJ2-7; 10 bases line up with TRBD1. Unmatched junction bases numbered 6, after V lost 4 bases and J lost 5 bases. CDR1 is SGHRS and CDR2 is YFSETQ in the germline V gene. This CDR3 contains 14 residues. CDR3 sequence: CASSGRDRGNEQYF. The DNA for the CDR3 is TGCGCCAGCAGCGGCCGGGACAGGGGTAACGAGCAGTACTTC.

The V call is TRBV2, the J call TRBJ1-1; D remains unclear. The ends were cut back, 7 bases at V and 10 bases at J, with 16 bases in the middle. This CDR3 comprises 12 residues. From germline, CDR1 is SNHLY and CDR2 FYNNEI. The CDR3, as DNA: TGTGCCAGCATCTGGGCCGGGAATGGAGCTTTCTTT. As protein: CASIWAGNGAFF.

This rearrangement joins TRBV7-9 to TRBJ1-1, with D possibly being TRBD1 (5 bases). V was cut by 5 bases and J by 0 bases, with 19 bases left in between. The CDR3 is 17 residues long. Germline assignment: CDR1 SEHNR and CDR2 FQNEAQ (reference sequence). In nucleotides, the CDR3 is TGTGCCAGCAGCCCCTTGGGCAGGTGGGGCATGAACACTGAAGCTTTCTTT. Translation: CASSPLGRWGMNTEAFF.

V usage is TRBV4-1 and J usage is TRBJ1-3; maybe TRBD1 (5 bases). The germline V and J ends were trimmed by 8 bases and 4 bases, with 18 bases remaining between them. Germline V gene lookup returns CDR1 MGHRA and CDR2 YSYEKL. This CDR3 is 15 amino acids long. Here the CDR3 DNA reads TGCGCCAGCGCCCCTGACCAGGGTTCAGGAAACACCATATATTTT. Translation gives CASAPDQGSGNTIYF.

This clone was detected only once. This rearrangement joins TRBV3-1 (or the pseudogene TRBV3-2) to TRBJ2-6; D remains unclear. This CDR3 is built from 16 residues. Trimming shortened V by 2 bases and J by 10 bases, and 18 bases separated the two germline ends. Germline V lookup: CDR1 LGHDT, CDR2 YNNKEL (reference sequence). The CDR3: CASSQPLEYMTNVLTF. The CDR3 DNA reads TGTGCCAGCAGCCAACCTCTCGAGTATATGACTAACGTCCTGACTTTC.

The chain uses TRBV6-5 and TRBJ1-1; TRBD1 matches at 7 bases. This CDR3 contains 13 residues. V was pared by 5 bases and J by 3 bases, with 3 bases of the junction left unmatched. Per the germline V gene, CDR1 is MNHEY and CDR2 is SVGAGI. The CDR3 loop reads CASSRGGYTEAFF. The CDR3 DNA reads as TGTGCCAGCAGTAGAGGGGGCTACACTGAAGCTTTCTTT.

The CDR3 nucleotides read TGTGCCAGCAGTCCACGGGACAGGGCAGGCTACACCTTC. Residues: CASSPRDRAGYTF. The chain is built from TRBV28 and TRBJ1-2, with TRBD1 matching 9 bases. V was pared by 5 bases and J by 8 bases, with 6 bases of the junction left unmatched. CDR1 and CDR2 from the germline V gene are MDHEN and SYDVKM. The CDR3 contains 13 residues.

This clone was detected only once. This sequence joins TRBV2 and TRBJ1-1; no definite D call. V shed 7 bases and J shed 1 base, with 10 bases lying between them. The germline gives CDR1 SNHLY, CDR2 FYNNEI. The CDR3 has 13 amino acids. The CDR3 loop reads CASTPETNTEAFF. Here the CDR3 DNA reads TGTGCCAGCACCCCAGAAACGAACACTGAAGCTTTCTTT.

This CDR3 reads CASSTLAGLSYNEQFF. The CDR3 bases are TGTGCCAGTAGTACCCTAGCGGGTTTATCCTACAATGAGCAGTTCTTC. J is TRBJ2-1 and V is TRBV19; TRBD2 aligns across 8 bases. The CDR3 sequence is 16 residues long. With 4 bases clipped from V and 1 base from J, the junction kept 6 bases outside the gene matches. Germline CDR1 LNHDA, CDR2 SQIVND (reference sequence).

V is TRBV3-1 (or the pseudogene TRBV3-2) and J is TRBJ1-5, with 8 positions matching TRBD1. The ends lost 1 base at V and 2 bases at J; junction bases unmatched: 4. Germline V lookup: CDR1 LGHDT, CDR2 YNNKEL (reference sequence). This CDR3 has 16 amino acids. CDR3 amino acids: CASSQGTGRRNQPQHF. The CDR3, as DNA: TGTGCCAGCAGCCAAGGGACAGGGAGGCGCAATCAGCCCCAGCATTTT.

The rearrangement joins TRBV19 to TRBJ1-2; D is unresolved. The CDR3 is 15 residues long. With 3 bases removed from V and 0 bases from J, the gap between germline ends came to 11 bases. Germline V CDR1 and CDR2: LNHDA, SQIVND (reference sequence). The CDR3 bases are TGTGCCAGTAGTATGGAGGACGTCCCTAACTATGGCTACACCTTC. Its protein is CASSMEDVPNYGYTF.

CDR3 bases: TGTGCCTTGAACAGGGTTGGTGAAAAACTGTTTTTT. It codes for CALNRVGEKLFF. The V call is TRBV30, the J call TRBJ1-4; maybe TRBD1 (6 bases). This CDR3 comprises 12 residues. Per the germline V gene, CDR1 is GTSNPN and CDR2 is SVGIG (reference sequence). Trimming stripped 7 bases from V and 7 bases from J, with 13 bases between. Using reference TRBV30 and TRBJ1-4 for the parts outside the CDR3, the full variable domain is SQTIHQWPATLVQPVGSPLSLECTVEGTSNPNLYWYRQAAGRGLQLLFYSVGIGQISSEVPQNLSASRPQDRQFILSSKKLLLSDSGFYLCALNRVGEKLFFGSGTQLSVL.

The rearrangement links TRBV3-1 (or the pseudogene TRBV3-2) to TRBJ1-6; D not certain. V lost 1 base, J lost 11 bases, and 12 bases lay in between. This CDR3 has 14 amino acids. Germline lookup yields CDR1 LGHDT and CDR2 YNNKEL (reference sequence). Here the CDR3 reads CASSQGHTGTPLHF. As DNA, the CDR3 is TGTGCCAGCAGCCAAGGCCACACGGGAACACCCCTCCACTTT.

There are a few counts of this clone. V gene TRBV4-1 combines with J gene TRBJ2-7; D may be TRBD1 (7 bases). This CDR3 has 15 amino acids. V lost 0 bases, J lost 0 bases, and 9 bases lay in between. CDR1 MGHRA and CDR2 YSYEKL come from the germline V gene. CDR3 sequence (DNA): TGCGCCAGCAGCCAAGAGGAGGGGGCCTCCTACGAGCAGTACTTC. This codes for CASSQEEGASYEQYF.

This chain links TRBV30 with TRBJ1-6, with 9 positions matching TRBD1. The germline gives CDR1 GTSNPN, CDR2 SVGIG (reference sequence). CDR3 size: 14 residues. V lost 3 bases to trimming and J lost 4 bases; unmatched junction nucleotides: 1. The CDR3 region has the DNA TGTGCCTGGAGGACAGGGGGGTATAATTCACCCCTCCACTTT. It specifies CAWRTGGYNSPLHF.

This chain joins TRBV5-1 and TRBJ2-3, with 9 bases identical to TRBD2. Looked up from germline, CDR1 is SGHRS and CDR2 is YFSETQ. J was trimmed by 5 bases and V by 5 bases; bases with no gene match: 9. The CDR3 totals 15 residues. The CDR3 loop reads CASSSSGGMVDTQYF. The CDR3 nucleotides are TGCGCCAGCAGTTCGAGCGGGGGGATGGTAGATACGCAGTATTTT. Together with reference TRBV5-1 and TRBJ2-3, the CDR3 gives the full variable domain: KAGVTQTPRYLIKTRGQQVTLSCSPISGHRSVSWYQQTPGQGLQFLFEYFSETQRNKGNFPGRFSGRQFSNSRSEMNVSTLELGDSALYLCASSSSGGMVDTQYFGPGTRLTVL.

The chain employs TRBV4-2 and TRBJ2-3, with TRBD2 matching 8 bases. In germline, CDR1 is LGHNA, CDR2 YNFKEQ. J gave up 2 bases and V 5 bases, and 9 bases lay outside the gene matches. The CDR3 totals 16 residues. The CDR3 sequence is CASSLLAGSYTDTQYF. The DNA of the CDR3 is TGTGCCAGCAGCTTGTTAGCGGGGAGTTACACAGATACGCAGTATTTT.

This chain uses TRBV2 with TRBJ1-2; TRBD1 matches 8 bases. This CDR3 spans 12 amino acids. Germline lookup yields CDR1 SNHLY and CDR2 FYNNEI. The V and J ends lost 8 bases and 6 bases, in that order; junction bases with no gene match: 5. CDR3 protein: CASERQGNGYTF. Written as DNA, the CDR3 is TGTGCCAGCGAAAGACAGGGGAATGGCTACACCTTC. The whole variable domain, remainder taken from reference TRBV2 and TRBJ1-2, is EPEVTQTPSHQVTQMGQEVILRCVPISNHLYFYWYRQILGQKVEFLVSFYNNEISEKSEIFDDQFSVERPDGSNFTLKIRSTKLEDSAMYFCASERQGNGYTFGSGTRLTVV.

The J gene is TRBJ1-6, the V gene TRBV15, with D maybe TRBD1 (5 bases). Between the trimmed V and J ends, which lost 0 bases and 9 bases, there was a span of 9 bases. Looked up from germline, CDR1 is LNHNV and CDR2 is YYDKDF (reference sequence). This CDR3 contains 14 residues. The CDR3 protein is CATSRETVISPLHF. The CDR3 bases are TGTGCCACCAGCAGAGAGACAGTGATTTCACCCCTCCACTTT.

V and J are TRBV6-6 and TRBJ2-7, with D uncertain. Germline CDR1 is MNHNY and CDR2 is SVGAGI (reference sequence). V was clipped by 7 bases and J by 4 bases, with 11 bases between them. CDR3 length equals 12 residues. CDR3 DNA: TGTGCCAGCAAGAAAGAGGATTACGAGCAGTACTTC. Encoded protein: CASKKEDYEQYF.